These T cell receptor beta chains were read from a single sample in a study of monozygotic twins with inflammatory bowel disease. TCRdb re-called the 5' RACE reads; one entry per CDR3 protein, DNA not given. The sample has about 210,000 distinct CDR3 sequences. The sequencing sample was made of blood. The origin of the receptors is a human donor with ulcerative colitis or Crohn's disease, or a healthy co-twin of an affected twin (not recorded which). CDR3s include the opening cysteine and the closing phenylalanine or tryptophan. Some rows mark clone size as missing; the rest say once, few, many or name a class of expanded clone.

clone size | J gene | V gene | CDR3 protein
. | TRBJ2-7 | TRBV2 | CASISSGSTYEQYF
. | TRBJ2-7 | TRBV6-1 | CASSSGRWSYEQYF
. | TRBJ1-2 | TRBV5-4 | CASSHPGSDGYTF
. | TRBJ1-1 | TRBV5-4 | CASGGRGARNTEAFF
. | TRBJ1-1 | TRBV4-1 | CASSQGPDRVNTEAFF
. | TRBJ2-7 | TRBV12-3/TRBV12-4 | CASSLQRSYEQYF
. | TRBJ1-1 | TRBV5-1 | CASSPEGEDTEAFF
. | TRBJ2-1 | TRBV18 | CASSPSLLAGYNEQFF
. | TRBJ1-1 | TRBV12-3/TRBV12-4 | CASMKGTEAFF
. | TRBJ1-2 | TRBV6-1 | CASPALAPGYTF
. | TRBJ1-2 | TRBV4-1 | CASSQAVAFYGYTF
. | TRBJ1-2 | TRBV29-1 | CSAERGVGGYTF
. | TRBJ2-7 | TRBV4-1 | CASSQVPALAGGYEQYF
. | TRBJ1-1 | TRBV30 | CARQGGDTEAFF
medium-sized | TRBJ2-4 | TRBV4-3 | CASSQEASLVGNIQYF
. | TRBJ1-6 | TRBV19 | CASNSGSLNSPLHF
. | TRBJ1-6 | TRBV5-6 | CASSLKWSDSPLHF
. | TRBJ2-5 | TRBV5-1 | CASSPEGASGGETQYF
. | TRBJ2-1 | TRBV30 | CAWSNTDGVEQFF
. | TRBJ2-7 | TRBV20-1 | CSARGPGQRPYEQYF
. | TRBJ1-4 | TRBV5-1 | CASSSGRLEEKLFF
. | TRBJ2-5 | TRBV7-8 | CASSLVTSVAGYLETQYF
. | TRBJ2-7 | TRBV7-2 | CASSLAVGQAYEQYF
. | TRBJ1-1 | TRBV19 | CASSSRTFDVYTEAFF
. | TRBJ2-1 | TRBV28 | CASSFGKGTSYWEQLF
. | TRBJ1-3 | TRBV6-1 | CASTNRGFSGNTIYF
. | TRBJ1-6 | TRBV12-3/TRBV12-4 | CASSTPGQGDSPLHF
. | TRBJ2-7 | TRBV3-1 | CASSQGGSGTVYEQYF
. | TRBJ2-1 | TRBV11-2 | CASSLVFVRGSSYNEQFF
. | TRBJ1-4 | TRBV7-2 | CASSFRNEKLFF
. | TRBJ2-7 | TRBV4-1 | CASSQVGHGAYEQYF
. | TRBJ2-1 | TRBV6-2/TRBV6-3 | CASSYWGGADNEQFF
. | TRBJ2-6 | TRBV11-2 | CASISNSGANVLTF
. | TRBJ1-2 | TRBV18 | CASSPPGQGDYGYTF
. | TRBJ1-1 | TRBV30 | CAWSVLRPLTEAFF
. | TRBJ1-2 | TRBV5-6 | CASSWVDRGPLDYGYTF
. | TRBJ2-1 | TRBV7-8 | CASSPMRRGNYNEQFF
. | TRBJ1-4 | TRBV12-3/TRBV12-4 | CASSLFRTEKLFF
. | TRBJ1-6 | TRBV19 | CASTPVAGGISPLHF
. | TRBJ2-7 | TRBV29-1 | CSAVQGNEQYF